The rows below give T cell receptor beta chains drawn from one sample of a study of vaccination effects on CD4 cells after COVID-19. Profiled with immunoSEQ multiplex PCR; TCRdb holds only in-frame clones, not every one. Among about 74,000 clones listed, roughly three quarters were seen once. These receptors have no identified antigens. The sequenced sample was CD4+ T cells from PBMCs cultured without peptide, obtained before COVID-19 vaccination. The source of these receptors is a human donor who received a COVID-19 vaccine. Both conserved end residues are part of each CDR3. D genes are given only for firm matches. Not all rows give a size; the values are once, few, many and, for expanded clones, a class.

d_call j_call v_call clone_size cdr3_nt cdr3_aa
. TRBJ1-5 TRBV2 . TGTGCCAGCACCGAAGGGGGTATTGGGGGTGGTCAGCCCCAGCATTTT CASTEGGIGGGQPQHF
. TRBJ1-2 TRBV2 few TGTGCCAGCAGTGACTTAAGTTATTATGGCTACACCTTC CASSDLSYYGYTF
TRBD1 TRBJ2-5 TRBV5-1 . TGCGCCAGCAGCCTAGGACAGGCCTACCAAGAGACCCAGTACTTC CASSLGQAYQETQYF
TRBD2 TRBJ2-3 TRBV5-1 . TGCGCCAGCAGGCCCGGGACTAGCACAAACACAGATACGCAGTATTTT CASRPGTSTNTDTQYF
. TRBJ1-2 TRBV30 . TGTGCCTGGAATTTCGGACCTCAAATGGGCTATGGCTACACCTTC CAWNFGPQMGYGYTF
TRBD2 TRBJ2-3 TRBV7-2 . TGTGCCAGCAGCTTCCAGACTAGCAGGGATACGCAGTATTTT CASSFQTSRDTQYF
. TRBJ2-1 TRBV5-1 . TGCGCCAGCAGCTTGAGCTACAATGAGCAGTTCTTC CASSLSYNEQFF
. TRBJ2-2 TRBV18 . TGTGCCAGCTCACCAAGGGAGCGATTTGGGGACGGGGAGCTGTTTTTT CASSPRERFGDGELFF
TRBD1 TRBJ2-1 TRBV6-2/TRBV6-3 . TGTGCCAGCAGCAGACAGGGGTGGGAGCAGTTCTTC CASSRQGWEQFF
. TRBJ2-1 TRBV10-2 . TGCGCCAGCAGAAGGCAGGAAGGCTACAATGAGCAGTTCTTC CASRRQEGYNEQFF
. TRBJ1-2 TRBV6-6 . TGTGCCCTCGCAAGAGGAAATGGCTATGGCTACACCTTC CALARGNGYGYTF
. TRBJ2-5 TRBV18 . TGTGCCAGCTCAGGGTACCAAGAGACCCAGTACTTC CASSGYQETQYF
. TRBJ1-5 TRBV12-3/TRBV12-4 few TGTGCCAGTGGACTTACTTATCAGCCCCAGCATTTT CASGLTYQPQHF
. TRBJ1-6 TRBV5-4 . TGTGCCAGCAGCTTGGTACGGGGCCAGGGTAATTCACCCCTCCACTTT CASSLVRGQGNSPLHF
. TRBJ2-6 TRBV18 . TGTGCCAGCTCACCGGGACTCTCAAGGGCCAACGTCCTGACTTTC CASSPGLSRANVLTF
. TRBJ2-5 TRBV6-2/TRBV6-3 . TGTGCCAGCAGTTGGTCGGACTTTGGGGAGACCCAGTACTTC CASSWSDFGETQYF
. TRBJ2-1 TRBV5-4 . TGTGCCAGCAGCTTTTACAGGGGGGGGGATTACAATGAGCAGTTCTTC CASSFYRGGDYNEQFF
TRBD1 TRBJ2-1 TRBV5-4 . TGTGCCAGCAGCTTCGGGGACAGGGCCTACAATGAGCAGTTCTTC CASSFGDRAYNEQFF
. TRBJ1-5 TRBV6-5 . TGTGCCAGCAGTTACTCTTCGACAGGCAATCAGCCCCAGCATTTT CASSYSSTGNQPQHF
. TRBJ1-6 TRBV3-1/TRBV3-2 . TGTGCCAGCAGCCAGATGGGGGGCGATTCACCCCTCCACTTT CASSQMGGDSPLHF
. TRBJ1-4 TRBV2 once TGTGCCAGCAGCGCTCCAGGGGCGGGTGGCGAAAAACTGTTTTTT CASSAPGAGGEKLFF
. TRBJ1-1 TRBV10-2 . TGCGCCAGCAGTGATCAGGGTTGGAGCACTGAAGCTTTCTTT CASSDQGWSTEAFF
. TRBJ2-5 TRBV11-2 . TGTGCCAGCAGCTTTTTCGTCCAAGAGACCCAGTACTTC CASSFFVQETQYF
. TRBJ2-5 TRBV18 . TGTGCCAGCTCAAGGGGCCTACAAGAGACCCAGTACTTC CASSRGLQETQYF
. TRBJ2-2 TRBV27 few TGTGCCAGCAGTTACGCAGTGAACACCGGGGAGCTGTTTTTT CASSYAVNTGELFF
TRBD1 TRBJ2-5 TRBV20-1 . TGCAGTGCCGACAGGGGGGAGACCCAGTACTTC CSADRGETQYF
. TRBJ1-2 TRBV28 . TGTGCCAGCAGCTCGACAGGAGCGCTTTGGTATGGCTACACCTTC CASSSTGALWYGYTF
. TRBJ2-1 TRBV29-1 . TGCAGCGTTGGTGGGCAGTTTACGATATCCTACAATGAGCAGTTCTTC CSVGGQFTISYNEQFF
. TRBJ1-5 TRBV5-6 . TGTGCCAGCAGCTTTTCGTACAGCAATCAGCCCCAGCATTTT CASSFSYSNQPQHF
TRBD1 TRBJ1-4 TRBV7-8 . TGTGCCAGCAGCCTGGGACAGGCTTCAACTAATGAAAAACTGTTTTTT CASSLGQASTNEKLFF
. TRBJ1-2 TRBV7-8 few TGTGCCAGCAGCTTACCTGGACAAACGAGATATGGCTACACCTTC CASSLPGQTRYGYTF
. TRBJ1-3 TRBV19 . TGTGCCAGTAGGACAGACGGAAACACCATATATTTT CASRTDGNTIYF
. TRBJ1-6 TRBV5-6 few TGTGCCAGCAGCTCCTTGGAGGGACGATTGGGGGATTCACCCCTCCACTTT CASSSLEGRLGDSPLHF
. TRBJ1-6 TRBV19 . TGTGCCAGCTTGAGAGCAAATTATAATTCACCCCTCCACTTT CASLRANYNSPLHF
. TRBJ2-1 TRBV9 . TGTGCCAGCAGCGTCGGAGGAGGGAGCTCCTACAATGAGCAGTTCTTC CASSVGGGSSYNEQFF
TRBD2 TRBJ2-2 TRBV7-3 . TGTGCCTCCCGTGCGGGGGGTTATACCGGGGAGCTGTTTTTT CASRAGGYTGELFF
. TRBJ1-1 TRBV18 . TGTGCCAGCTCACTGCTGACGACTGAAGCTTTCTTT CASSLLTTEAFF
. TRBJ1-2 TRBV19 . TGTGCCAGTAGTATACAGGTCCACTATGGCTACACCTTC CASSIQVHYGYTF
. TRBJ1-1 TRBV5-1 . TGCGCCAGCAGCTTAGTTAACGGGAACACTGAAGCTTTCTTT CASSLVNGNTEAFF